The 32 T cell receptor beta chains in this list originate from one sample, sequenced in a study of blood T cell repertoires in COVID-19. Here immunoSEQ multiplex PCR was the method, and the copy in TCRdb shows in-frame clones only, minus some. The table records approximately 68,000 clones, roughly 87% of them present only once. Sequencing used peripheral blood. The receptors originated from a man between 50 and 59 years old with active COVID-19.

The sample holds one count of this clone. The chain carries TRBV11-3 and TRBJ1-1; possible D gene TRBD1, 5 bases. Per germline, CDR1 SGHNT and CDR2 YENEEA. The CDR3 extends over 12 amino acids. Trimming shortened V by 5 bases and J by 1 base, and 5 bases separated the two germline ends. Here the CDR3 reads CASSGQNTEAFF. The CDR3 coding sequence is TGTGCCAGCAGCGGACAGAACACTGAAGCTTTCTTT.

V gene TRBV4-1 combines with J gene TRBJ2-5; 7 bases agree with TRBD2. J gave up 5 bases and V 4 bases, and 13 bases lay outside the gene matches. The CDR3 has 16 amino acids. CDR1 and CDR2 (germline): MGHRA, YSYEKL. CDR3 sequence reads: CASSPLGRGQGETQYF. The CDR3 bases are TGCGCCAGCAGCCCTTTGGGGAGGGGCCAAGGGGAGACCCAGTACTTC.

This chain joins TRBV5-4 and TRBJ1-1; 10 bases are a match to TRBD1. Per the germline V gene, CDR1 is SGHNT and CDR2 is YYREEE (reference sequence). CDR3 length equals 16 residues. The J segment lost 0 bases and the V segment lost 4 bases, leaving 6 bases of the junction unmatched. The CDR3 DNA reads as TGTGCCAGCAGCCCGACGGGACAGGGGATGAACACTGAAGCTTTCTTT. Protein: CASSPTGQGMNTEAFF.

The chain is built from TRBV3-1 (or the pseudogene TRBV3-2) and TRBJ2-1, with a tentative D call TRBD2 (5 bases). Trimming took off 1 base at V and 5 bases at J, with 9 bases between the two ends. The CDR3 loop spans 14 amino acids. In germline, CDR1 is LGHDT, CDR2 YNNKEL (reference sequence). CDR3 bases: TGTGCCAGCAGCCAAGCGGGAACCCACAATGAGCAGTTCTTC. It yields the protein CASSQAGTHNEQFF.

This rearrangement joins TRBV5-1 to TRBJ2-7, with 8 bases lining up with TRBD1. V shed 0 bases and J 2 bases; nucleotides not matched to a gene: 4. Germline lookup yields CDR1 SGHRS and CDR2 YFSETQ. CDR3 length: 15 residues. This CDR3 is CASSLAGGATYEQYF. The DNA of the CDR3 is TGCGCCAGCAGCTTGGCAGGGGGCGCGACCTACGAGCAGTACTTC.

The V call is TRBV4-1, the J call TRBJ2-1, with 7 bases that match TRBD2. V shed 4 bases, J shed 5 bases, and the junction held 8 bases outside the gene matches. The CDR3 has 15 amino acids. Germline CDR1 is MGHRA and CDR2 is YSYEKL. The CDR3 coding sequence is TGCGCCAGCAGCCCGAGTAGCGGGTCTGACAATGAGCAGTTCTTC. Its translation is CASSPSSGSDNEQFF.

The rearrangement links TRBV12-3 or TRBV12-4 to TRBJ2-2; unclear D gene. V lost 7 bases to trimming and J lost 2 bases, with 5 bases between them. The CDR3 runs 12 residues. The chain's CDR3 is CASNKNTGELFF. CDR3 DNA sequence: TGTGCCAGCAACAAAAACACCGGGGAGCTGTTTTTT.

The chain couples TRBV2 to TRBJ2-7; 14 nucleotides match TRBD2. With 7 bases clipped from V and 3 bases from J, the junction kept 17 bases outside the gene matches. The CDR3 has 19 amino acids. The germline V gene has CDR1 SNHLY and CDR2 FYNNEI. DNA for the CDR3: TGTGCCAGCAATCTCCCCCCCCTGGGACTAGCGGGAGCTATCTACGAGCAGTACTTC. Residues: CASNLPPLGLAGAIYEQYF.

The chain links TRBV5-4 to TRBJ2-7; D perhaps matches TRBD2 (5 bases). The germline CDR1 and CDR2 sequences are SGHNT and YYREEE (reference sequence). V was cut by 4 bases and J by 5 bases, with 10 bases left in between. The CDR3 length is 12 residues. The CDR3 reads CASSRGEDEQYF. The CDR3 DNA sequence: TGTGCCAGCAGCCGGGGAGAGGACGAGCAGTACTTC.

There are a few counts of this clone. The sample holds other DNA sequences that translate to the same CDR3. The V and J genes are TRBV12-3 or TRBV12-4 and TRBJ2-3; the D gene is possibly TRBD2 (5 bases). Trimming pared 5 bases from V and 6 bases from J, leaving 6 bases between. The CDR3 spans 11 residues. The CDR3 bases are TGTGCCAGCAGTCGCGGGGATACGCAGTATTTT. Its translation: CASSRGDTQYF.

V and J are TRBV2 and TRBJ2-1; TRBD2 agrees at 12 bases. The junction had 3 bases not matched to a gene; V was cut back by 6 bases and J by 6 bases. This CDR3 is 14 amino acids long. The germline CDR1 and CDR2 sequences are SNHLY and FYNNEI. DNA of the CDR3: TGTGCCAGCAGGGGGGGACTAGCGGGCAATGAGCAGTTCTTC. This sequence encodes CASRGGLAGNEQFF.

The chain recombines TRBV5-1 with TRBJ2-2; 7 bases are shared with TRBD2. CDR1 and CDR2 from the germline V gene are SGHRS and YFSETQ. This CDR3 comprises 16 residues. CDR3: CPLKDPGGICDGELFF. The CDR3 bases are TGCCCCTTGAAGGACCCCGGGGGGATATGTGACGGGGAGCTGTTTTTT. The entire variable domain, with the rest obtained from reference TRBV5-1 and TRBJ2-2, is as follows: KAGVTQTPRYLIKTRGQQVTLSCSPISGHRSVSWYQQTPGQGLQFLFEYFSETQRNKGNFPGRFSGRQFSNSRSEMNVSTLELGDSALYLCPLKDPGGICDGELFFGEGSRLTVL.

The chain joins TRBV19 to TRBJ1-5; 7 bases align to TRBD1. From germline, CDR1 is LNHDA and CDR2 SQIVND (reference sequence). The CDR3 runs 14 residues. V lost 5 bases to trimming and J lost 5 bases; unmatched junction nucleotides: 6. The CDR3 sequence is CASSFRQGDQPQHF. The DNA for the CDR3 is TGTGCCAGTAGTTTCCGACAGGGAGATCAGCCCCAGCATTTT.

This clone appeared a few times. This sequence joins TRBV7-2 and TRBJ2-7; D is uncertain. Germline V gives CDR1 SGHTA, CDR2 FQGNSA. The ends were cut back, 0 bases at V and 1 base at J, with 7 bases in the middle. The CDR3 consists of 14 residues. The CDR3 DNA follows: TGTGCCAGCAGCTTAGCCTCGTCGTCCTACGAGCAGTACTTC. It specifies CASSLASSSYEQYF.

V usage is TRBV4-3 and J usage is TRBJ2-5, with 8 bases identical to TRBD2. The length of the CDR3 is 16 residues. Germline V lookup: CDR1 LGHNA, CDR2 YSLEER. Trimming removed 0 bases from V and 4 bases from J; junction bases left unmatched: 7. The DNA of the CDR3 is TGCGCCAGCAGCCAAGAGACCGGGAGGGCCCTAGAGACCCAGTACTTC. Protein sequence: CASSQETGRALETQYF.

This clone was seen a handful of times. The junction shows a germline mismatch at one end, possibly a read error. The J gene is TRBJ2-2, the V gene TRBV7-2; D uncertain. Looked up from germline, CDR1 is SGHTA and CDR2 is FQGNSA. The CDR3 consists of 16 residues. The CDR3 DNA follows: TGTGCCAGCAGCTCGAATAGACTGGCGAAGACCGGGGAGCTGTTTTTT. Amino acid sequence: CASSSNRLAKTGELFF.

The rearrangement joins TRBV5-3 to TRBJ2-1, with TRBD2 matching over 8 bases. TRBV5-3 has ORF status, its function being uncertain. The CDR3 runs to 23 residues. V was clipped by 4 bases and J by 2 bases; unmatched bases: 29. CDR3 sequence reads: CARSRQGRLPGLGVRKTYNEQFF. The CDR3 bases are TGTGCCAGAAGCCGCCAGGGACGGCTACCGGGACTAGGAGTGAGGAAAACCTACAATGAGCAGTTCTTC.

The chain links TRBV4-3 to TRBJ1-1; D is perhaps TRBD1 (6 bases). This CDR3 comprises 12 residues. V was cut by 1 base and J by 7 bases, with 7 bases left in between. The germline CDR1 and CDR2 sequences are LGHNA and YSLEER. CDR3 sequence (DNA): TGCGCCAGCAGCCAAGCGGACAGTGAAGCTTTCTTT. This codes for CASSQADSEAFF.

This chain connects TRBV6-2 or TRBV6-3 to TRBJ2-2, with 8 bases matching TRBD2. The CDR3 is 13 residues long. V lost 4 bases to trimming and J lost 7 bases; unmatched junction nucleotides: 2. Germline-derived CDR1 and CDR2 are MNHEY and SVGEGT. CDR3 bases: TGTGCCAGCAGTTTCAGCGGGAGCGGGGAGCTGTTTTTT. This sequence encodes CASSFSGSGELFF.

The rearrangement links TRBV5-6 to TRBJ1-1; D gene uncertain. The CDR3 contains 14 residues. Trimming took 0 bases from V and 5 from J, leaving 11 bases between them. CDR1 is SGHDT, CDR2 YYEEEE, per germline. CDR3 DNA sequence: TGTGCCAGCAGCTTGGGCAGTATTTCTACTGAAGCTTTCTTT. Protein: CASSLGSISTEAFF.

This chain uses TRBV24-1 with TRBJ1-2; weak D call: TRBD1 (5 bases). Between the trimmed V and J ends, which lost 5 bases and 2 bases, there was a span of 8 bases. Germline assignment: CDR1 KGHDR and CDR2 SFDVKD. The CDR3 covers 13 residues. CDR3 DNA: TGTGCCACCAGTGCGCAGGGAAACTATGGCTACACCTTC. Residues: CATSAQGNYGYTF.

The chain uses TRBV7-3 and TRBJ2-7, with TRBD2 matching 7 bases. This CDR3 comprises 15 residues. The germline CDR1 and CDR2 sequences are SGHTA and FQGTGA. After removal of 2 bases from V and 1 base from J, the junction contained 5 bases not matched to a gene. The CDR3 here is CASSLGAGPSYEQYF. The CDR3 bases are TGTGCCAGCAGCTTAGGAGCGGGACCGTCCTACGAGCAGTACTTC. Full variable domain (outside the CDR3, taken from reference TRBV7-3 and TRBJ2-7): GAGVSQTPSNKVTEKGKYVELRCDPISGHTALYWYRQSLGQGPEFLIYFQGTGAADDSGLPNDRFFAVRPEGSVSTLKIQRTERGDSAVYLCASSLGAGPSYEQYFGPGTRLTVT.

The chain carries TRBV28 and TRBJ1-2; D is unresolved. V was trimmed by 7 bases and J by 7 bases, leaving 34 bases between them. Germline loops: CDR1 MDHEN, CDR2 SYDVKM. The CDR3 has 19 amino acids. CDR3 coding DNA: TGTGCCAGCACCATACTTTACTCTTTCGGGTCCTCCCTCCATACTGGCTACACCTTC. Translating gives CASTILYSFGSSLHTGYTF.

The chain recombines TRBV2 with TRBJ2-3; a possible D gene is TRBD1 (5 bases). The CDR3 consists of 14 residues. CDR1 SNHLY and CDR2 FYNNEI come from the germline V gene. Between the trimmed V and J ends, which lost 6 bases and 0 bases, there was a span of 10 bases. The CDR3 region has the DNA TGTGCCAGCAGGCCAGGGCGGAGCACAGATACGCAGTATTTT. Its protein product is CASRPGRSTDTQYF.

The V and J genes are TRBV27 and TRBJ2-5; 11 bases map to TRBD2. The J call may be in error: the DNA end matches TRBJ2-7 better. Germline CDR1 is MNHEY and CDR2 is SMNVEV (reference sequence). The CDR3 contains 17 residues. CDR3 bases: TGTGCCAGCAGCCGACTTCCAGGGACTAGCGGAAACTACGAGCAGTACTTC. Residues: CASSRLPGTSGNYEQYF.

V usage is TRBV4-3 and J usage is TRBJ2-5, with TRBD2 matching 9 bases. Germline CDR1 LGHNA, CDR2 YSLEER. The CDR3 sequence is 15 residues long. V lost 1 base to trimming and J lost 4 bases; unmatched junction nucleotides: 4. Here the CDR3 DNA reads TGCGCCAGCAGCCAAGGTAGCGGGAGACGAGAGACCCAGTACTTC. As protein: CASSQGSGRRETQYF.

The V call is TRBV28, the J call TRBJ2-5; 8 bases are a match to TRBD1. Germline lookup yields CDR1 MDHEN and CDR2 SYDVKM. V lost 6 bases and J lost 4; bases outside the gene matches: 19. This CDR3 region has 18 residues. The chain's CDR3 is CASRTRTGSRRDGETQYF. CDR3 coding DNA: TGTGCCAGCAGGACACGGACAGGGTCTAGAAGGGATGGAGAGACCCAGTACTTC.

The CDR3 sequence is CASSQAAPAIDTQYF. CDR3 nucleotides: TGCGCCAGCAGCCAGGCGGCCCCGGCAATAGATACGCAGTATTTT. This rearrangement joins TRBV4-3 to TRBJ2-3; unclear D gene. V lost 3 bases and J 5 bases, leaving 15 bases between the germline ends. CDR1 is LGHNA, CDR2 YSLEER, per germline. CDR3 length: 15 residues.

V is TRBV19 and J is TRBJ1-2, with 7 nucleotides matching TRBD1. Per germline, CDR1 LNHDA and CDR2 SQIVND (reference sequence). V lost 2 bases, J lost 4 bases, and 10 bases stayed unmatched. The CDR3 is made up of 16 amino acids. CDR3 sequence: CASSITGQGGFYGYTF. The CDR3 region has the DNA TGTGCCAGTAGTATAACTGGCCAGGGGGGATTCTATGGCTACACCTTC.

This clone was seen only once. The chain carries TRBV19 and TRBJ2-1, with 9 positions matching TRBD2. The CDR3 extends over 14 amino acids. The germline gives CDR1 LNHDA, CDR2 SQIVND (reference sequence). V lost 2 bases and J lost 8; bases outside the gene matches: 4. CDR3 bases: TGTGCCAGTAGTATACGTAGCGGGAGCGATGAGCAGTTCTTC. It specifies CASSIRSGSDEQFF.

The genes are TRBV7-2 and TRBJ1-2; maybe TRBD1 (6 bases). The V and J ends lost 5 bases and 4 bases respectively, with 20 bases between them. Germline assignment: CDR1 SGHTA and CDR2 FQGNSA. This CDR3 region has 16 residues. The CDR3 is CASSPYRLEGGYGYTF. DNA for the CDR3: TGTGCCAGCAGCCCTTACAGGCTTGAAGGGGGCTATGGCTACACCTTC.

The J gene is TRBJ1-5, the V gene TRBV19, with D uncertain. The CDR3 is 14 residues long. The V end lost 5 bases, the J end lost 1 base, and 9 bases lay between the germline ends. CDR1 and CDR2 (germline): LNHDA, SQIVND (reference sequence). In DNA form, the CDR3 reads TGTGCCAGTAGTCCCCGCGCGAGCAATCAGCCCCAGCATTTT. It encodes CASSPRASNQPQHF. The complete variable domain, with remaining parts taken from reference TRBV19 and TRBJ1-5, reads DGGITQSPKYLFRKEGQNVTLSCEQNLNHDAMYWYRQDPGQGLRLIYYSQIVNDFQKGDIAEGYSVSREKKESFPLTVTSAQKNPTAFYLCASSPRASNQPQHFGDGTRLSIL.